This T cell receptor (beta chain) originates from a study of T cell repertoires in cytomegalovirus infection. Study background: It was the public TCR beta signatures that indicated both CMV infection and matching HLA type. Study outcomes and limitations: Based on cumulative public TCR beta family frequency, carriers of CMV plus the relevant HLA were identified. CMV-specific TCR beta clonotypes restricted by HLA-C dominated the ex vivo response.

Note on this clonotype: The antigen is not known.

Germline loops: CDR1 SNHLY, CDR2 FYNNEI. With 3 bases removed from V and 4 bases from J, the gap between germline ends came to 13 bases. The CDR3 runs 15 residues. TCRdb passed the reads through MiXCR, listing each CDR3 protein once. The table includes about 530,000 distinct CDR3 sequences, less than 30% detected once. The receptor was isolated from a human donor in good health (CMV status not recorded). Some clones in this sample may be carry-over from other donors' samples. The chain combines TRBV2 with TRBJ2-1, with a possible D match to TRBD2 (6 bases). The specimen sequenced was PBMCs. The chain's CDR3 is CASSDAGILYNEQFF. In nucleotides, the CDR3 is TGTGCCAGCAGTGACGCGGGAATCTTATACAATGAGCAGTTCTTC.